This TCR beta chain was sequenced in a study of T cell repertoires in cytomegalovirus infection. General study points: Cumulative public TCR beta family frequency identified CMV carriers with the relevant HLA. The ex vivo response showed dominance by HLA-C-restricted CMV-specific TCR beta clonotypes.

The germline gives CDR1 DFQATT, CDR2 SNEGSKA (reference sequence). The ends were cut back, 3 bases at V and 1 base at J, with 14 bases in the middle. This CDR3 has 15 amino acids. On this clonotype itself: Its antigen is as yet unknown.

One entry per CDR3 protein, called by TCRdb with MiXCR from the reads. The data show 250,000 or so distinct CDR3 sequences, with about 18% seen just once and approximately 44% held by the top ten. The J gene is TRBJ2-3, the V gene TRBV20-1; perhaps TRBD2 as D (6 bases). Sequenced: CD8+ T cells from PBMCs. This TCR was sampled from a human donor in good health (CMV status not recorded). Some clones in this sample may be carry-over from other donors' samples. The CDR3 DNA reads as TGCAGTGCTAGGACTGGGCGGGGAGGCACAGATACGCAGTATTTT. This encodes CSARTGRGGTDTQYF.